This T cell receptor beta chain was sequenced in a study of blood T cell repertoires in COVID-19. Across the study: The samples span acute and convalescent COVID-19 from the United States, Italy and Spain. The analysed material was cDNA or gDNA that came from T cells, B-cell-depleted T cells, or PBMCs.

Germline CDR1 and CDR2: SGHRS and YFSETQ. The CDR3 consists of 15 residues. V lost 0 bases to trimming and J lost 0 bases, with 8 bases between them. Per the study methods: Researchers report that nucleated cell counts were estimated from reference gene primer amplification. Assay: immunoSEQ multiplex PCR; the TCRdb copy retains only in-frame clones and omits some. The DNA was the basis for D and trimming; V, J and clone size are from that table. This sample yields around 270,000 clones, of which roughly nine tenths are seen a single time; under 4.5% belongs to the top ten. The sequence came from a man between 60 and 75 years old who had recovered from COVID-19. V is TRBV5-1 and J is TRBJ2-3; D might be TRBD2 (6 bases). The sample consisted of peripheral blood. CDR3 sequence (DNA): TGCGCCAGCAGCTTGGAAGGGACTAGCACAGATACGCAGTATTTT. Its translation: CASSLEGTSTDTQYF. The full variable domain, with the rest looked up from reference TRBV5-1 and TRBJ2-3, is KAGVTQTPRYLIKTRGQQVTLSCSPISGHRSVSWYQQTPGQGLQFLFEYFSETQRNKGNFPGRFSGRQFSNSRSEMNVSTLELGDSALYLCASSLEGTSTDTQYFGPGTRLTVL.